This T cell receptor beta chain derives from a study of T cell responses to AZD1222 COVID-19 vaccine. Findings and caveats of the study: It was only after the peak T cell response that any repertoires were sampled.

The CDR3 is made up of 16 amino acids. With V trimmed by 2 bases and J by 6 bases, 10 bases remained unmatched. Germline V gene lookup returns CDR1 SGHRS and CDR2 YFSETQ. Assay used: immunoSEQ multiplex PCR; TCRdb lists only in-frame clones, some missing. The sample contains around 100,000 clones, approximately 91% of which appear only once. About this clone: Its antigen is as yet unknown.

The sample here was peripheral blood, taken on day 0 of AZD1222 vaccination. This receptor was identified in an adult in good health. This chain uses TRBV5-1 with TRBJ2-2; 7 bases are shared with TRBD1. The CDR3 nucleotides are TGCGCCAGCAGCTTACCACGGACAGGAAGTGCCGGGGAGCTGTTTTTT. Translating it yields CASSLPRTGSAGELFF.